In its sample, the clone carrying this T cell receptor (beta chain) was seen once. The record originates from a study of shared clonotypes between healthy human individuals. The material for each subset, its genomic DNA, was split evenly across several immunoSEQ plates. Some clones are missing from TCRdb's copy, which holds only in-frame ones; the method was immunoSEQ multiplex PCR. The table records roughly 2.2 million clones, approximately 95% of them present only once. From germline, CDR1 is LNHDA and CDR2 SQIVND (reference sequence). Germline trimming cut 1 base from V and 4 bases from J; bases unmatched to any gene: 13. The CDR3 has 18 residues.

The chain uses TRBV19 and TRBJ1-5; 7 bases are shared with TRBD1. Sample: naive CD4+ T cells from PBMCs. Sample subset: CD45RA+ positively selected. This TCR derives from a man younger than 35 in good health. Some clones in this sample may be carry-over from other donors' samples. The CDR3 sequence: CASSIAENRDRRNQPQHF. The CDR3 DNA reads TGTGCCAGTAGTATAGCCGAAAACCGGGACAGAAGGAATCAGCCCCAGCATTTT.